The 32 T cell receptor beta chains listed next were all sequenced from one sample in a study of cytomegalovirus exposure and HLA in healthy donors. PCR primers comprised 60 Vbeta and 13 Jbeta primers. Using immunoSEQ multiplex PCR, the repertoire was profiled, and TCRdb retains in-frame clones only, with some absent. This table has about 120,000 clones, 77% appearing once. Sequenced material: PBMCs. All receptors come from a man aged 35 to 55 in good health and CMV-seropositive.

This chain links TRBV5-6 with TRBJ1-6, with D possibly being TRBD1 (5 bases). The CDR3 is made up of 16 amino acids. Trimming took off 1 base at V and 7 bases at J, with 15 bases between the two ends. Per the germline V gene, CDR1 is SGHDT and CDR2 is YYEEEE. The CDR3 DNA is TGTGCCAGCAGCTTGTTTCAGACAGTTTGGAATTCACCCCTCCACTTT. Its protein is CASSLFQTVWNSPLHF.

This chain joins TRBV7-9 and TRBJ2-2; 10 bases line up with TRBD1. The CDR3 extends over 18 amino acids. V dropped 4 bases and J dropped 4; count of bases not matched to a gene: 12. Germline lookup yields CDR1 SEHNR and CDR2 FQNEAQ (reference sequence). CDR3 bases: TGTGCCAGCAGCTCCGACAGGGGGCGAATCCCGAGCACCGGGGAGCTGTTTTTT. It yields the protein CASSSDRGRIPSTGELFF.

This rearrangement joins TRBV7-8 to TRBJ2-1, with 9 bases lining up with TRBD2. V trimming: 5 bases; J trimming: 6 bases; junction bases outside the gene matches: 11. Germline CDR1 and CDR2: SGHVS and FQNEAQ. The CDR3 runs to 16 residues. CDR3: CASSPGPRLAVNEQFF. Here the CDR3 DNA reads TGTGCCAGCAGCCCAGGGCCCCGACTAGCGGTCAATGAGCAGTTCTTC. Together with reference TRBV7-8 and TRBJ2-1, the CDR3 gives the full variable domain: GAGVSQSPRYKVAKRGQDVALRCDPISGHVSLFWYQQALGQGPEFLTYFQNEAQLDKSGLPSDRFFAERPEGSVSTLKIQRTQQEDSAVYLCASSPGPRLAVNEQFFGPGTRLTVL.

This chain's CDR3 is CASSPTGSSYNEQFF. CDR3 DNA: TGTGCCAGCAGCCCGACAGGGTCGTCCTACAATGAGCAGTTCTTC. V is TRBV11-2 and J is TRBJ2-1; 7 nucleotides align to TRBD1. CDR3 size: 15 residues. The V gene's germline CDR1 is SGHAT and CDR2 FQNNGV. With 5 bases clipped from V and 1 base from J, the junction kept 5 bases outside the gene matches.

This clone appeared a few times. The chain joins TRBV21-1 to TRBJ2-5; the D call TRBD2 from the table was never checked on the DNA. TRBV21-1 is an annotated pseudogene. CDR3 size: 18 residues. In DNA, the CDR3 is TGTGCCAGCAGCAGGCCGAGGTTGCGGGGGGACCTCCAAGAGACCCAGTACTTC. Translated: CASSRPRLRGDLQETQYF.

Only one count was recorded for this clone. The chain employs TRBV5-1 and TRBJ2-5; 7 nucleotides match TRBD1. The CDR3 consists of 14 residues. With 5 bases clipped from V and 3 bases from J, the junction kept 7 bases outside the gene matches. The germline gives CDR1 SGHRS, CDR2 YFSETQ. CDR3 in amino acids: CASSYRGDKETQYF. In nucleotides, the CDR3 is TGCGCCAGCAGTTACAGGGGCGATAAAGAGACCCAGTACTTC. Together with reference TRBV5-1 and TRBJ2-5, the CDR3 gives the full variable domain: KAGVTQTPRYLIKTRGQQVTLSCSPISGHRSVSWYQQTPGQGLQFLFEYFSETQRNKGNFPGRFSGRQFSNSRSEMNVSTLELGDSALYLCASSYRGDKETQYFGPGTRLLVL.

There are a few counts of this clone. The gene calls are TRBV29-1 and TRBJ2-1, with 8 bases matching TRBD1. The germline CDR1 and CDR2 sequences are SQVTM and ANQGSEA. The length of the CDR3 is 11 residues. Trimming cost V 7 bases and J 6 bases; bases outside gene matches: 2. CDR3 protein: CSGGQVNEQFF. The CDR3, as DNA: TGCAGCGGGGGACAGGTCAATGAGCAGTTCTTC.

The gene calls are TRBV29-1 and TRBJ2-3; TRBD2 matches at 11 bases. The V gene's germline CDR1 is SQVTM and CDR2 ANQGSEA. V dropped 0 bases and J dropped 4; count of bases not matched to a gene: 12. There are 18 residues in the CDR3. The CDR3 protein is CSVEDIVAGGDFADTQYF. The CDR3 DNA follows: TGCAGCGTTGAAGATATTGTAGCGGGGGGGGATTTTGCAGATACGCAGTATTTT.

The rearrangement links TRBV7-3 to TRBJ1-6; D is ambiguous. The CDR3 has 15 residues. V dropped 2 bases and J dropped 3 bases, with 8 bases sitting between them. Germline CDR1 and CDR2: SGHTA and FQGTGA. The CDR3 spells CASSLGQDYNSPLHF. Here the CDR3 DNA reads TGTGCCAGCAGCTTAGGGCAGGACTATAATTCACCCCTCCACTTT.

This clone was recorded once. The chain links TRBV7-2 to TRBJ1-2; perhaps TRBD1 as D (5 bases). V lost 6 bases and J 4 bases, leaving 9 bases between the germline ends. Germline loops: CDR1 SGHTA, CDR2 FQGNSA. The CDR3 consists of 12 residues. CDR3 loop: CASRDNSYGYTF. CDR3 bases: TGTGCCAGCAGGGACAACTCCTATGGCTACACCTTC.

V is TRBV27 and J is TRBJ2-3; D ambiguous. There are 16 residues in the CDR3. V was cut by 6 bases and J by 0 bases, with 16 bases left in between. From germline, CDR1 is MNHEY and CDR2 SMNVEV (reference sequence). CDR3 sequence reads: CASRLQFGPSTDTQYF. CDR3 coding DNA: TGTGCCAGCAGACTACAATTTGGCCCTAGCACAGATACGCAGTATTTT.

This clone was counted between two and nine times. The CDR3 loop reads CAGTYRAGHYGYTF. The CDR3 DNA reads as TGTGCCGGAACATACAGGGCTGGTCACTATGGCTACACCTTC. This chain uses TRBV6-1 with TRBJ1-2; possible D gene TRBD1, 6 bases. This CDR3 has 14 residues. Per the germline V gene, CDR1 is MNHNS and CDR2 is SASEGT. V shed 11 bases and J shed 3 bases, with 19 bases lying between them.

The chain combines TRBV11-3 with TRBJ1-2; possible D gene TRBD1, 5 bases. Germline V gives CDR1 SGHNT, CDR2 YENEEA. The CDR3 is made up of 19 amino acids. Between the trimmed V and J ends, which lost 5 bases and 2 bases, there was a span of 27 bases. The CDR3 is CASSRASTERAMGNYGYTF. In nucleotides, the CDR3 is TGTGCCAGCAGCCGAGCTTCGACAGAACGGGCGATGGGGAACTATGGCTACACCTTC.

The chain recombines TRBV9 with TRBJ2-1; TRBD2 matches 9 bases. CDR1 SGDLS and CDR2 YYNGEE come from the germline V gene. The V and J ends lost 4 bases and 4 bases, in that order; junction bases with no gene match: 6. This CDR3 spans 15 amino acids. CDR3 residues: CASSPQRGVYNEQFF. The CDR3 region has the DNA TGTGCCAGCAGCCCCCAGCGGGGGGTTTACAATGAGCAGTTCTTC.

A few counts support this clone. The chain is built from TRBV6-1 and TRBJ2-3; tentatively, D is TRBD2 (7 bases). Trimming removed 2 bases from V and 0 bases from J, with 12 bases in between. This CDR3 is 16 amino acids long. Germline CDR1 and CDR2: MNHNS and SASEGT. The CDR3 nucleotides read TGTGCCAGCAGTGAATTAAGGGGGGGTAGCACAGATACGCAGTATTTT. Encoded protein: CASSELRGGSTDTQYF.

The genes are TRBV9 and TRBJ2-7, with TRBD1 matching over 8 bases. With 1 base clipped from V and 3 bases from J, the junction kept 6 bases outside the gene matches. This CDR3 contains 15 residues. From germline, CDR1 is SGDLS and CDR2 YYNGEE. This chain's CDR3 is CASSVSGGPNYEQYF. CDR3 in DNA: TGTGCCAGCAGCGTATCAGGGGGCCCAAACTACGAGCAGTACTTC. The full variable domain, in which reference TRBV9 and TRBJ2-7 provide the parts outside the CDR3, is DSGVTQTPKHLITATGQRVTLRCSPRSGDLSVYWYQQSLDQGLQFLIQYYNGEERAKGNILERFSAQQFPDLHSELNLSSLELGDSALYFCASSVSGGPNYEQYFGPGTRLTVT.

The genes are TRBV4-3 and TRBJ1-4, with D unresolved. Deletions cut 0 bases from V and 2 bases from J, with 10 bases between. Germline CDR1 reads LGHNA; CDR2 reads YSLEER. The CDR3 extends over 16 amino acids. This CDR3 reads CASSQDRQRTNEKLFF. The CDR3 region has the DNA TGCGCCAGCAGCCAAGATCGTCAGAGGACTAATGAAAAACTGTTTTTT.

The rearrangement links TRBV18 to TRBJ1-6; 10 nucleotides agree with TRBD1. J gave up 9 bases and V 3 bases, and 5 bases lay outside the gene matches. Germline V gene sequence: CDR1 KGHSH, CDR2 LQKENI. The CDR3 runs 15 residues. This CDR3 is CASSPGTGESSPLHF. CDR3 nucleotide sequence: TGTGCCAGCTCACCCGGGACAGGGGAGTCTTCACCCCTCCACTTT. Together with reference TRBV18 and TRBJ1-6, the CDR3 gives the full variable domain: NAGVMQNPRHLVRRRGQEARLRCSPMKGHSHVYWYRQLPEEGLKFMVYLQKENIIDESGMPKERFSAEFPKEGPSILRIQQVVRGDSAAYFCASSPGTGESSPLHFGNGTRLTVT.

The chain joins TRBV6-5 to TRBJ1-3; no reliable D call. Trimming removed 2 bases at V and 0 bases at J, with 8 bases between. The V gene's germline CDR1 is MNHEY and CDR2 SVGAGI. CDR3 size: 15 residues. This CDR3 is CASSYDISSGNTIYF. CDR3 DNA sequence: TGTGCCAGCAGTTACGACATATCCTCTGGAAACACCATATATTTT.

The chain couples TRBV30 to TRBJ1-2, with 12 bases identical to TRBD1. Germline V gene data show CDR1 as GTSNPN and CDR2 as SVGIG (reference sequence). The CDR3 is made up of 16 amino acids. With V trimmed by 1 base and J by 3 bases, 6 bases remained unmatched. Written as DNA, the CDR3 is TGTGCCTGGAGTGGGGACAGGGGGCGCCGGGACTATGGCTACACCTTC. It translates to CAWSGDRGRRDYGYTF.

The chain recombines TRBV6-6 with TRBJ1-1, with no clear D. V was pared by 4 bases and J by 7 bases, with 16 bases between. CDR1 is MNHNY, CDR2 SVGAGI, per germline (reference sequence). The CDR3 extends over 14 amino acids. The CDR3 region has the DNA TGTGCCAGCAGTTGGACTCCTGGAGGTGATGAAGCTTTCTTT. This translates into CASSWTPGGDEAFF.

The chain combines TRBV7-8 with TRBJ2-7, with a possible D match to TRBD1 (6 bases). This CDR3 spans 17 amino acids. Germline V gene lookup returns CDR1 SGHVS and CDR2 FQNEAQ. With 5 bases removed from V and 1 base from J, the gap between germline ends came to 21 bases. The CDR3, as DNA: TGTGCCAGCAGCCGAAGACAGGACCAAGTTGGGTCCTACGAGCAGTACTTC. This encodes CASSRRQDQVGSYEQYF.

This chain uses TRBV6-5 with TRBJ1-6; D may be TRBD1 (5 bases). This CDR3 has 14 amino acids. V was trimmed by 7 bases and J by 4 bases, leaving 11 bases between them. Germline V lookup: CDR1 MNHEY, CDR2 SVGAGI. CDR3 residues: CASTPSGYNSPLHF. Here the CDR3 DNA reads TGTGCCAGCACCCCTTCAGGGTATAATTCACCCCTCCACTTT.

The CDR3 DNA reads TGTGCCAGCCCCTACGGGGGTCCCTATGGCTACACCTTC. This gives the protein CASPYGGPYGYTF. V and J are TRBV9 and TRBJ1-2; D may be TRBD1 (5 bases). V lost 7 bases to trimming and J lost 4 bases, with 14 bases between them. In germline, CDR1 is SGDLS, CDR2 YYNGEE. The CDR3 length is 13 residues.

The chain carries TRBV27 and TRBJ1-1, with TRBD1 as a possible D gene (6 bases). V lost 4 bases and J lost 6, with 15 bases in between. Germline assignment: CDR1 MNHEY and CDR2 SMNVEV (reference sequence). The CDR3 spans 14 residues. The CDR3 DNA sequence: TGTGCCAGCAGTTCCGCCGGGGGGGCCGCTGAAGCTTTCTTT. Amino acids: CASSSAGGAAEAFF.

The rearrangement links TRBV28 to TRBJ2-3; TRBD2 agrees at 7 bases. The ends lost 7 bases at V and 4 bases at J; junction bases unmatched: 11. Germline V CDR1 and CDR2: MDHEN, SYDVKM. This CDR3 has 15 amino acids. The CDR3 bases are TGTGCCAGCAAGACCGGGGGGAATCTCCCAGATACGCAGTATTTT. Encoded protein: CASKTGGNLPDTQYF.

This chain connects TRBV7-9 to TRBJ1-6; possibly TRBD1 for D (6 bases). V lost 5 bases, J lost 4 bases, and 12 bases lay in between. CDR3 length: 15 amino acids. Germline values: CDR1 SEHNR, CDR2 FQNEAQ (reference sequence). The CDR3 region is CASSLNTGYNSPLHF. The CDR3 DNA follows: TGTGCCAGCAGCCTCAATACAGGGTATAATTCACCCCTCCACTTT.

The V and J genes are TRBV19 and TRBJ2-3; TRBD2 matches 10 bases. CDR3 size: 13 residues. The V gene end was trimmed by 7 bases and the J gene end by 4 bases; junction bases not matched to a gene: 2. CDR1 is LNHDA and CDR2 is SQIVND in the germline V gene (reference sequence). This CDR3 reads CASKRGGSDTQYF. In nucleotides, the CDR3 is TGTGCCAGTAAGCGGGGGGGTTCAGATACGCAGTATTTT.

The chain combines TRBV28 with TRBJ1-2, with D possibly matching TRBD1 (5 bases). Trimming stripped 3 bases from V and 1 base from J, with 12 bases between. The germline gives CDR1 MDHEN, CDR2 SYDVKM. This CDR3 spans 15 amino acids. This CDR3 reads CASSLTDTLNYGYTF. The CDR3 DNA reads TGTGCCAGCAGTTTGACAGATACCCTTAACTATGGCTACACCTTC.

The chain links TRBV6-1 to TRBJ2-5; D unresolved. TRBJ2-7 matches the DNA end more closely, so the J call is doubtful. The CDR3 is 13 residues long. Germline loops: CDR1 MNHNS, CDR2 SASEGT. The CDR3 protein is CASNLEVSYEQYF. Here the CDR3 DNA reads TGTGCCAGCAATTTAGAGGTATCCTACGAGCAGTACTTC.

The chain employs TRBV5-4 and TRBJ2-2; 10 bases agree with TRBD2. Per the germline V gene, CDR1 is SGHNT and CDR2 is YYREEE (reference sequence). Trimming removed 6 bases from V and 6 bases from J; junction bases left unmatched: 5. This CDR3 contains 14 residues. The CDR3 DNA is TGTGCCAGCAACAAGCGGGGGGGCGCCGGGGAGCTGTTTTTT. This translates into CASNKRGGAGELFF.

This chain uses TRBV18 with TRBJ2-3; 7 bases align to TRBD1. The ends lost 4 bases at V and 1 base at J; junction bases unmatched: 17. Germline CDR1 is KGHSH and CDR2 is LQKENI. The CDR3 is made up of 19 amino acids. The CDR3 region has the DNA TGTGCCAGCTCACTCCTAGCTAGGGGGCCGCAGAGACGCACAGATACGCAGTATTTT. It codes for CASSLLARGPQRRTDTQYF.